The source of this T cell receptor beta chain is a study of T-cell memory formation after mild COVID-19. A few counts support this clonotype. Its antigen is undetermined. The CDR3 extends over 13 amino acids. Trimming shortened V by 6 bases and J by 1 base, and 9 bases separated the two germline ends. CDR1 MNHEY and CDR2 SVGEGT come from the germline V gene. Regarding the study as a whole: Contracting CD4+ clones lay largely in CM and EM, with CD8+ ones residing in EMRA. Detection of some responders pre-infection suggested pre-existing cross-reactive memory T cells participated. Among clones peaking at day 37 in the second wave, SARS-CoV-2 specificity remained unconfirmed.

A single record per CDR3 protein comes from TCRdb applying MiXCR to the 5' RACE reads. The sample lists about 400,000 distinct CDR3 sequences, less than 25% occurring once. The chain uses TRBV6-2 or TRBV6-3 and TRBJ1-1; no reliable D call. The source is an adult woman who had mild COVID-19 (a few samples of this study predate the infection). Cell type and time point are not known. Material: PBMCs or a T cell subset sorted from them (not recorded which). In DNA form, the CDR3 reads TGTGCCAGCAGGTCGGAGGCGAACACTGAAGCTTTCTTT. Its translation is CASRSEANTEAFF.